This TCR beta chain is from a study of neoadjuvant anti-PD-1 for oral cavity cancer (dated by TCRdb to about 2021). Study-wide context: Three to four biweekly doses of nivolumab at 3 mg/kg were mostly administered to patients before curative-intent surgical resection. A roughly 30% response rate was observed in the parent correlative cohort, in which around twelve patients were included. For patients who did not progress, a fourth nivolumab dose was given around day 43, followed by definitive surgical resection on days 50-56. Patients with complete response, partial response or stable disease by RECIST 1.1 were defined as responders, whereas patients with progression were defined as non-responders. What the research found in general, with its limitations: After neoadjuvant nivolumab, T cell clonality (Gini index) in PBMCs was significantly higher in non-responders than in responders. Higher pretreatment blood Treg/Th17 ratios correlated with both higher pretreatment blood TCRbeta clonality and lower post-treatment tumor TCRbeta clonality. The TCR analyses had only three patients in each response group, and the authors called for validation in larger cohorts.

The sample's time point label, in plain terms: before neoadjuvant nivolumab. None of the patients had received prior systemic or radiation treatment, and all were newly diagnosed with stage II-IVA oral cavity squamous cell carcinoma. The cohort was composed of patients with HPV-negative, locally advanced oral cavity squamous cell carcinoma. Peripheral blood mononuclear cells were analyzed directly and were not maintained or expanded in culture. The samples were obtained from a longitudinal correlative study of a single-arm phase II trial testing neoadjuvant nivolumab in oral cavity squamous cell carcinoma. Genomic DNA-based TCRbeta sequencing was performed on subject-matched pre- and post-treatment PBMCs and tumors from three responders and three non-responders. Peripheral blood mononuclear cells were drawn once before nivolumab treatment and a second time after treatment, when surgery took place. The Maxwell RSC DNA from Cells kit was used to isolate genomic DNA from PBMCs.

For deep sequencing, each PBMC sample was run in six replicates, with libraries mostly built from approximately 0.45 ug of input genomic DNA. Following the manufacturer's instructions, the team built TCRbeta libraries using the immunoSEQ hsTCRbeta kit. The finished libraries were brought together in one pool at approximately 3 nM, which was then read using an Illumina NovaSeq 6000 S4 flow cell. The paper's processing steps were these. Raw data preprocessing and quality control were performed with the immunoSEQ Analyzer. The analysis was limited to productive rearrangements, and each clonotype was defined by a unique CDR3 amino acid sequence. Using the R package tcR, the researchers computed the Gini-Simpson index as their estimate of repertoire clonality. Student's t test was used to compare Gini indices, and Pearson correlation was used to assess associations with tumor size change. What TCRdb holds here is the immuneACCESS table cut down to in-frame rearrangements. Part of the clones is not present; checked against another copy, under half of the missing clones reflect an unresolved V gene, and the others are unexplained. The D gene and trimming were derived from the DNA, and the V and J assignments and clone size from that table. The sample contains tens of thousands of clones, around 85% of them found a single time. The top ten constitute approximately 2.4% of the sample.

Remarks on this clone: The target of this receptor is not known. No base-level quality is on record; no much larger clone is a single base apart.

Sequences SGHNT (CDR1) and YYREEE (CDR2) are obtained from the germline V gene (reference sequence). From the cysteine through the phenylalanine, the CDR3 covers 14 amino acids. Kept here is only the CDR3 DNA, which spans 42 bases and is read in frame from base 1. V and J are truncated by 0 bases and 6 bases respectively, leaving an intervening sequence of 12 bases. This sequence was found in a person aged 40 to 85 with oral cavity squamous cell carcinoma. The chain is made from TRBV5-4 and TRBJ1-1; the D gene remains uncertain. Here the sequenced sample was PBMCs, taken before nivolumab (anti-PD-1) treatment. The CDR3 protein sequence reads: CASSLGPANAEAFF. The nucleotide sequence is TGTGCCAGCAGCTTGGGACCCGCAAACGCTGAAGCTTTCTTT.